Presented here are 32 T cell receptor beta chains from one specimen sequenced in a study of T cell changes during pregnancy in multiple sclerosis. Libraries were prepared by immunoSEQ multiplex PCR; TCRdb keeps only in-frame clonotypes and omits some of them. The sample includes about 48,000 clones, roughly 92% of them seen just once. The input for sequencing was CD4+ T cells from peripheral blood mononuclear cells, taken in the second trimester of pregnancy. These receptors all come from a female donor in good health, enrolled as a control in a pregnancy study.

The J gene is TRBJ1-2, the V gene TRBV19; the D is unclear. V was trimmed by 4 bases and J by 8 bases, leaving 11 bases between them. Germline loops: CDR1 LNHDA, CDR2 SQIVND (reference sequence). This CDR3 has 12 residues. CDR3 coding DNA: TGTGCCAGTAGTAAAAAGCGATACGGCTACACCTTC. Amino acids: CASSKKRYGYTF.

The chain recombines TRBV18 with TRBJ2-5; D may be TRBD2 (6 bases). This CDR3 is 13 amino acids long. V was clipped by 6 bases and J by 1 base, with 9 bases between them. Germline CDR1 reads KGHSH; CDR2 reads LQKENI. The CDR3 region has the DNA TGTGCCAGCTCGCGGGACTTCCAAGAGACCCAGTACTTC. Its translation: CASSRDFQETQYF.

J is TRBJ2-1 and V is TRBV2; 14 nucleotides match TRBD2. CDR1 is SNHLY, CDR2 FYNNEI, per germline. The CDR3 has 15 residues. The J segment lost 6 bases and the V segment lost 8 bases, leaving 6 bases of the junction unmatched. CDR3 protein: CASVMTSGGANEQFF. CDR3 nucleotides: TGTGCCAGCGTAATGACTAGCGGGGGGGCCAATGAGCAGTTCTTC.

V is TRBV4-2 and J is TRBJ1-4; 10 positions agree with TRBD1. V shed 0 bases and J 4 bases; nucleotides not matched to a gene: 2. This CDR3 contains 16 residues. Germline CDR1 is LGHNA and CDR2 is YNFKEQ. The DNA of the CDR3 is TGTGCCAGCAGCCAAGATGGGACAGGGGATAATGAAAAACTGTTTTTT. Translating it yields CASSQDGTGDNEKLFF.

The chain carries TRBV4-1 and TRBJ2-5; 7 bases are shared with TRBD2. Germline V CDR1 and CDR2: MGHRA, YSYEKL. CDR3 length equals 14 residues. The J segment lost 7 bases and the V segment lost 1 base, leaving 6 bases of the junction unmatched. The CDR3 loop is CASSQGMTSPTQYF. CDR3 in DNA: TGCGCCAGCAGCCAAGGCATGACTAGCCCGACCCAGTACTTC.

This chain uses TRBV4-1 with TRBJ1-4; D is perhaps TRBD1 (6 bases). The CDR3 is 16 amino acids. The V end was cut by 1 base, the J end by 3 bases, with 12 bases between. The V gene's germline CDR1 is MGHRA and CDR2 YSYEKL. The CDR3 DNA reads TGCGCCAGCAGCCAAGTTGGGGGGGCTGCTAATGAAAAACTGTTTTTT. Protein product: CASSQVGGAANEKLFF.

The genes are TRBV28 and TRBJ2-7; 8 nucleotides align to TRBD2. The V segment lost 6 bases and the J segment 0 bases; nucleotides outside the gene matches: 7. The CDR3 extends over 15 amino acids. Germline CDR1 is MDHEN and CDR2 is SYDVKM. The CDR3 DNA follows: TGTGCCAGCAGATCGGGGGGGGGCGGCTCCTACGAGCAGTACTTC. Translation gives CASRSGGGGSYEQYF.

The gene calls are TRBV7-8 and TRBJ2-7; a possible D gene is TRBD1 (5 bases). V lost 6 bases to trimming and J lost 2 bases, with 17 bases between them. The CDR3 length is 15 residues. Germline V gene data show CDR1 as SGHVS and CDR2 as FQNEAQ. The CDR3 nucleotides read TGTGCCAGCAGGGAAAGGTGGCAGGGTCCCTACGAGCAGTACTTC. It encodes CASRERWQGPYEQYF.

V is TRBV5-1 and J is TRBJ2-7; 7 bases agree with TRBD2. V was clipped by 0 bases and J by 1 base; unmatched bases: 4. The CDR3 consists of 15 residues. The germline V gene has CDR1 SGHRS and CDR2 YFSETQ. CDR3 in DNA: TGCGCCAGCAGCTTGGCGGGAGGAGGGTCCTACGAGCAGTACTTC. Translated: CASSLAGGGSYEQYF.

This rearrangement joins TRBV5-6 to TRBJ1-2, with D possibly TRBD1 on 6 matching bases. Germline CDR1 reads SGHDT; CDR2 reads YYEEEE. Trimming cost V 2 bases and J 3 bases, with 14 bases left between them. CDR3 length: 15 amino acids. CDR3 sequence: CASSFPGVLYYGYTF. The CDR3 DNA follows: TGTGCCAGCAGCTTTCCAGGGGTTCTGTACTATGGCTACACCTTC.

This chain links TRBV28 with TRBJ2-7; 8 nucleotides line up with TRBD1. This CDR3 contains 16 residues. From germline, CDR1 is MDHEN and CDR2 SYDVKM. The V gene end was trimmed by 8 bases and the J gene end by 4 bases; junction bases not matched to a gene: 16. CDR3 residues: CASGWDSGQVNYEQYF. CDR3 in DNA: TGTGCCAGCGGGTGGGACTCGGGACAGGTGAATTACGAGCAGTACTTC.

This rearrangement joins TRBV30 to TRBJ2-2; TRBD2 agrees at 12 bases. In germline, CDR1 is GTSNPN, CDR2 SVGIG (reference sequence). The V and J ends lost 7 bases and 8 bases, in that order; junction bases with no gene match: 8. CDR3 length: 14 residues. The CDR3 reads CAFTSGRSWGELFF. The CDR3 nucleotides are TGTGCCTTTACTAGCGGGAGGTCTTGGGGGGAGCTGTTTTTT.

The chain couples TRBV6-6 to TRBJ1-2, with TRBD1 matching over 7 bases. V dropped 6 bases and J dropped 1; count of bases not matched to a gene: 5. CDR3 size: 14 residues. In germline, CDR1 is MNHNY, CDR2 SVGAGI (reference sequence). CDR3 residues: CASREGQINYGYTF. CDR3 nucleotide sequence: TGTGCCAGCAGAGAGGGACAGATTAACTATGGCTACACCTTC.

This chain connects TRBV6-1 to TRBJ1-5; TRBD1 might be the D (6 bases). CDR3 length: 14 amino acids. Germline lookup yields CDR1 MNHNS and CDR2 SASEGT. V was clipped by 3 bases and J by 7 bases, with 13 bases between them. The CDR3 coding sequence is TGTGCCAGCAGTGACTCTGGGGGCGGCCAGCCCCAGCATTTT. It codes for CASSDSGGGQPQHF.

The chain carries TRBV6-1 and TRBJ1-1; maybe TRBD1 (6 bases). The CDR3 loop spans 13 amino acids. Germline assignment: CDR1 MNHNS and CDR2 SASEGT. V lost 5 bases to trimming and J lost 2 bases, with 9 bases between them. CDR3 coding DNA: TGTGCCAGCAGTACGACAGGTAACACTGAAGCTTTCTTT. Protein product: CASSTTGNTEAFF.

This clone was counted a single time. J is TRBJ2-5 and V is TRBV25-1; 8 bases align to TRBD2. V trimming: 1 base; J trimming: 0 bases; junction bases outside the gene matches: 10. This CDR3 region has 18 residues. Looked up from germline, CDR1 is MGHDK and CDR2 is SYGVNS. The CDR3 reads CASSESDPDSGDQETQYF. The CDR3 nucleotides are TGTGCCAGCAGTGAATCCGATCCGGATAGCGGGGACCAAGAGACCCAGTACTTC.

The chain is built from TRBV11-3 and TRBJ2-3; D perhaps matches TRBD2 (6 bases). Germline CDR1 SGHNT, CDR2 YENEEA. CDR3 length equals 15 residues. The V and J ends lost 3 bases and 0 bases respectively, with 10 bases between them. The CDR3 DNA follows: TGTGCCAGCAGCTTGCGGGGCAGAAGCACAGATACGCAGTATTTT. This encodes CASSLRGRSTDTQYF.

This chain connects TRBV18 to TRBJ1-2; possible D gene TRBD1, 5 bases. The CDR3 is 13 residues long. Per the germline V gene, CDR1 is KGHSH and CDR2 is LQKENI. With 3 bases removed from V and 2 bases from J, the gap between germline ends came to 7 bases. The CDR3 DNA reads as TGTGCCAGCTCACCGGGGCAGAACTATGGCTACACCTTC. Translating it yields CASSPGQNYGYTF.

The J gene is TRBJ2-1, the V gene TRBV4-3; TRBD2 agrees at 12 bases. This CDR3 comprises 17 residues. In germline, CDR1 is LGHNA, CDR2 YSLEER. The ends lost 4 bases at V and 2 bases at J; junction bases unmatched: 6. CDR3 DNA: TGCGCCAGCAGCCCGGGCTGGACTAGCGGGGCCTACAATGAGCAGTTCTTC. This encodes CASSPGWTSGAYNEQFF.

V usage is TRBV5-4 and J usage is TRBJ1-4; the D gene is possibly TRBD1 (6 bases). V lost 2 bases and J lost 4, with 18 bases in between. The germline gives CDR1 SGHNT, CDR2 YYREEE (reference sequence). This CDR3 has 17 amino acids. The CDR3 DNA sequence: TGTGCCAGCAGCTTTCGAAAAGGGGGTACAAATAATGAAAAACTGTTTTTT. It specifies CASSFRKGGTNNEKLFF.

The chain recombines TRBV5-1 with TRBJ2-1, with D perhaps TRBD1 (5 bases). From germline, CDR1 is SGHRS and CDR2 YFSETQ. V was pared by 1 base and J by 8 bases, with 13 bases between. The CDR3 loop spans 14 amino acids. The CDR3 coding sequence is TGCGCCAGCAGCTTGTCTCAGGGTTGGGATGAGCAGTTCTTC. Translation: CASSLSQGWDEQFF.

CDR3 in DNA: TGTGCCAGCAGTCTCCGACAGGGCTCTGGCTACACCTTC. This translates into CASSLRQGSGYTF. The V call is TRBV6-6, the J call TRBJ1-2; 7 bases match TRBD1. V lost 5 bases to trimming and J lost 7 bases; unmatched junction nucleotides: 7. CDR3 length: 13 residues. Germline V gene lookup returns CDR1 MNHNY and CDR2 SVGAGI (reference sequence).

This rearrangement joins TRBV11-2 to TRBJ2-7; D unclear. This CDR3 spans 14 amino acids. Germline V gives CDR1 SGHAT, CDR2 FQNNGV. Trimming shortened V by 0 bases and J by 1 base, and 7 bases separated the two germline ends. The CDR3 bases are TGTGCCAGCAGCTTAGACACAGAGTCCTACGAGCAGTACTTC. Protein sequence: CASSLDTESYEQYF.

The chain recombines TRBV2 with TRBJ2-1, with D tentatively TRBD1 (5 bases). This CDR3 spans 15 amino acids. The ends were cut back, 5 bases at V and 7 bases at J, with 18 bases in the middle. CDR1 is SNHLY, CDR2 FYNNEI, per germline. For the CDR3, the DNA is TGTGCCAGCAGTAGTTCCAGGGTGGGGTGGAATGAGCAGTTCTTC. Translation gives CASSSSRVGWNEQFF.

This chain uses TRBV14 with TRBJ2-1; 7 bases map to TRBD2. Germline V CDR1 and CDR2: SGHDN, FVKESK. The CDR3 has 15 amino acids. The V and J ends lost 0 bases and 4 bases, in that order; junction bases with no gene match: 3. This chain's CDR3 is CASSQEISGYNEQFF. The CDR3 DNA reads as TGTGCCAGCAGCCAAGAAATTAGCGGGTACAATGAGCAGTTCTTC.

CDR3 coding DNA: TGTGCCAGTAGTACTACCGGGACTAGGACCCGCAATGAGCAGTTCTTC. Protein sequence: CASSTTGTRTRNEQFF. This chain joins TRBV19 and TRBJ2-1; 8 nucleotides align to TRBD2. CDR1 and CDR2 from the germline V gene are LNHDA and SQIVND (reference sequence). J was trimmed by 6 bases and V by 4 bases; bases with no gene match: 11. This CDR3 region has 16 residues.

This chain connects TRBV6-1 to TRBJ1-1, with TRBD1 identical over 10 bases. This CDR3 is built from 13 residues. Germline V gives CDR1 MNHNS, CDR2 SASEGT. The junction had 3 bases not matched to a gene; V was cut back by 4 bases and J by 7 bases. In nucleotides, the CDR3 is TGTGCCAGCAGTGGACAGGGGGCTGTTGAAGCTTTCTTT. This gives the protein CASSGQGAVEAFF.

V is TRBV5-1 and J is TRBJ1-4; a possible D gene is TRBD1 (5 bases). CDR3 length: 13 amino acids. Looked up from germline, CDR1 is SGHRS and CDR2 is YFSETQ. Between the trimmed V and J ends, which lost 6 bases and 7 bases, there was a span of 13 bases. The CDR3 nucleotides are TGCGCCAGCACCTGGCAGGGAGGTGAAAAACTGTTTTTT. This encodes CASTWQGGEKLFF.

The CDR3 nucleotides are TGCAGTGCTAGGCTAGTTGGCGAGCAGTACTTC. Encoded protein: CSARLVGEQYF. This sequence joins TRBV20-1 and TRBJ2-7; the D is unclear. Between the trimmed V and J ends, which lost 3 bases and 6 bases, there was a span of 9 bases. CDR1 is DFQATT and CDR2 is SNEGSKA in the germline V gene (reference sequence). The CDR3 covers 11 residues.

V is TRBV20-1 and J is TRBJ2-1; D call uncertain. Trimming took off 4 bases at V and 8 bases at J, with 9 bases between the two ends. There are 11 residues in the CDR3. Per germline, CDR1 DFQATT and CDR2 SNEGSKA (reference sequence). The CDR3: CSANQRDEQFF. CDR3 bases: TGCAGTGCTAACCAGCGCGATGAGCAGTTCTTC.

This clone was counted a single time. The V and J genes are TRBV7-2 and TRBJ2-3; 10 bases agree with TRBD2. The CDR3 loop spans 15 amino acids. Germline loops: CDR1 SGHTA, CDR2 FQGNSA. With V trimmed by 4 bases and J by 2 bases, 3 bases remained unmatched. CDR3 loop: CASSWTSGFTDTQYF. In DNA, the CDR3 is TGTGCCAGCAGCTGGACTAGCGGTTTCACAGATACGCAGTATTTT.

The chain is built from TRBV19 and TRBJ1-2; D may be TRBD1 (6 bases). V lost 3 bases, J lost 4 bases, and 15 bases lay in between. CDR3 size: 15 residues. Germline V gives CDR1 LNHDA, CDR2 SQIVND (reference sequence). CDR3 in DNA: TGTGCCAGTAGTATCTTCCAGGGGTCAGTCTATGGCTACACCTTC. It yields the protein CASSIFQGSVYGYTF.